The T cell receptor beta chain described here comes from a study of cytomegalovirus exposure and HLA in healthy donors. Study conclusions and caveats: No immune exposure information besides CMV serostatus was available.

13 Jbeta primers and 60 Vbeta primers were used for the PCR. TCRdb's copy holds only in-frame clones and misses some; the assay was immunoSEQ multiplex PCR. The sample consists of roughly 150,000 clones, around 80% of them appearing once. Trimming cost V 5 bases and J 5 bases, with 15 bases left between them. Germline CDR1 reads SGHVS; CDR2 reads FQNEAQ. This CDR3 contains 14 residues. With regard to this clone: The antigen remains undetermined.

The V gene is TRBV7-8, the J gene TRBJ2-5; weak D call: TRBD2 (7 bases). Sequenced input: PBMCs. The sequence was collected from a male donor in good health and CMV-seronegative. This chain's CDR3 is CASSLGGAGETQYF. As DNA, the CDR3 is TGTGCCAGCAGCCTGGGGGGGGCAGGGGAGACCCAGTACTTC.